These 7 T cell receptor beta chains share one sample of origin, sequenced in a study of human T cells and chemical hapten exposure. Each CDR3 protein gets one entry after TCRdb re-called the RACE reads with MiXCR. The table shows some 150,000 distinct CDR3 sequences, with 12% occurring only once. Time point given: patch test 2, 6 weeks after DPC sensitization. Treatment indicated: therapeutic diphenylcyclopropenone sensitization with weekly scalp DPC. Here the sequenced sample was whole blood, taken in connection with sensitization to the hapten diphenylcyclopropenone (DPC). The receptors derive from a woman between 50 and 59 years old with alopecia areata. Some clones in this sample may be carry-over from other donors' samples.

This clonotype was seen a handful of times. The chain has TRBV7-3 and TRBJ2-2, with D unresolved. Germline V lookup: CDR1 SGHTA, CDR2 FQGTGA. The CDR3 covers 15 residues. The ends were cut back, 0 bases at V and 0 bases at J, with 5 bases in the middle. The CDR3 nucleotides read TGTGCCAGCAGCTTAACAGCCTCGAACACCGGGGAGCTGTTTTTT. Protein: CASSLTASNTGELFF.

This clonotype has at least ten counts. The chain's CDR3 is CAWSGQGSGETQYF. CDR3 bases: TGTGCCTGGAGTGGACAGGGGTCGGGGGAGACCCAGTACTTC. The rearrangement links TRBV30 to TRBJ2-5; 8 positions match TRBD1. V was pared by 1 base and J by 5 bases, with 6 bases of the junction left unmatched. CDR1 and CDR2 from the germline V gene are GTSNPN and SVGIG (reference sequence). CDR3 length: 14 residues.

This chain connects TRBV7-9 to TRBJ2-1; 13 bases agree with TRBD2. Germline V gives CDR1 SEHNR, CDR2 FQNEAQ (reference sequence). Trimming at V came to 9 bases and at J to 9 bases, leaving 8 bases not matched to a gene. The CDR3 is made up of 14 amino acids. The CDR3 spells CASLTSGRVGEQFF. CDR3 coding DNA: TGTGCCAGTCTTACTAGCGGGAGGGTCGGTGAGCAGTTCTTC.

This rearrangement joins TRBV16 to TRBJ1-5, with 8 positions matching TRBD1. From germline, CDR1 is KGHSY and CDR2 FQNENV. The CDR3 has 18 amino acids. V lost 1 base, J lost 3 bases, and 11 bases stayed unmatched. The CDR3 sequence is CASSQFLGQGGNNQPQHF. In nucleotides, the CDR3 is TGTGCCAGCAGCCAATTCTTAGGACAGGGCGGAAACAATCAGCCCCAGCATTTT. Drawing the rest from reference TRBV16 and TRBJ1-5, the complete variable domain is GEEVAQTPKHLVRGEGQKAKLYCAPIKGHSYVFWYQQVLKNEFKFLISFQNENVFDETGMPKERFSAKCLPNSPCSLEIQATKLEDSAVYFCASSQFLGQGGNNQPQHFGDGTRLSIL.

This clonotype was seen repeatedly, ten times or more. The V gene is TRBV4-3, the J gene TRBJ1-4; D is possibly TRBD1 (6 bases). V was pared by 5 bases and J by 11 bases, with 12 bases between. The CDR3 length is 12 residues. CDR1 and CDR2 (germline): LGHNA, YSLEER. The chain's CDR3 is CASSKRQGKLFF. In nucleotides, the CDR3 is TGCGCCAGCAGCAAACGCCAGGGGAAACTGTTTTTT.

V usage is TRBV20-1 and J usage is TRBJ2-1; D is unresolved. Trimming pared 6 bases from V and 7 bases from J, leaving 7 bases between. Germline assignment: CDR1 DFQATT and CDR2 SNEGSKA (reference sequence). This CDR3 is 10 amino acids long. The CDR3 DNA sequence: TGCAGTGCCACTCGGAATGAGCAGTTCTTC. Translated: CSATRNEQFF.

This clonotype turned up a few times. This CDR3 reads CASSIREGSNQPQHF. The CDR3 bases are TGTGCCAGTAGTATCCGGGAGGGTAGCAATCAGCCCCAGCATTTT. The V call is TRBV19, the J call TRBJ1-5; D gene ambiguous. Per the germline V gene, CDR1 is LNHDA and CDR2 is SQIVND (reference sequence). The CDR3 runs to 15 residues. V lost 3 bases and J 0 bases, leaving 9 bases between the germline ends.